What follows is one TCR beta chain and its context. This clone has a single count. Its antigen remains unidentified. Per-base quality was not reported, and no clone a single base away is much larger than it. The record originates from a study of Ad26.COV2.S vaccination and SARS-CoV-2 variants (dated by TCRdb to the early 2020s). Study-level background: Donors in the vaccine arm were drawn from COV1001, a phase I-IIa trial of Ad26.COV2.S in healthy adults that was multicentre, randomized, double-blind and placebo-controlled. Sequencing of the TCRbeta repertoire served to evaluate the specificity and breadth of SARS-CoV-2-reactive T cell receptors following Ad26.COV2.S vaccination. Ad26.COV2.S was given intramuscularly at 5x10^10 or 1x10^11 viral particles, as a single shot or as two shots 56 days apart. Blinding of investigators to trial group allocation was maintained during experiments and outcome assessment. The TCR-sequenced set comprised around 30 samples: approximately 20 Ad26.COV2.S vaccine recipients, 5 placebo recipients and 8 SARS-CoV-2 convalescent individuals. Participants in the trial were split at random into five groups of five each, receiving low-dose or high-dose Ad26.COV2.S once or twice, or else placebo on both occasions. The paper's findings and limits, for the study overall: Comparable non-spike TCR breadth was observed between vaccine and placebo recipients, consistent with only spike being contained in the vaccine. Substantial breadth of spike-specific CD8+ and CD4+ T cell responses was reported after vaccination. Ad26.COV2.S recipients had higher spike-specific TCR breadth than placebo recipients (P = 0.0014). According to the authors, total T cell responses may have been underestimated by the TCR breadth and depth analyses. The study lacked the statistical power to compare responses across vaccine doses or regimens.

The immunoSEQ Assay was used to sequence TCRbeta CDR3 regions. After extraction, genomic DNA underwent amplification by bias-controlled multiplex PCR, followed by high-throughput sequencing. The study's processing was this. To quantify the absolute abundance of each unique TCRbeta CDR3 region, sequences were collapsed and filtered. T cell fraction was estimated by normalizing TCRbeta template counts to usable DNA, with usable DNA measured through amplification of reference genes found in all nucleated cells. Repertoire TCRs were annotated as SARS-CoV-2-specific by exact matching of V gene, CDR3 amino acid sequence and J gene to a known reactive TCR set. The reference SARS-CoV-2 TCR set came from MIRA and was filtered for enrichment in COVID-19-positive ImmuneCODE repertoires, removing public or cross-reactive TCRs. Using the MIRA antigens, annotated TCRs were further analysed by specific ORF or by position within an ORF. Breadth was defined as the number of annotated unique rearrangements divided by the total number of unique productive rearrangements, and depth was defined as the summed frequency of the annotated unique rearrangements. Group comparisons of TCR breadth used two-sided Wilcoxon rank-sum tests. The clones in this table, taken by TCRdb from immuneACCESS, are in-frame only. Not every clone is retained; where verified, under half of the shortfall comes from an unresolved V gene, and the cause of the rest is unknown. For V, J and clone size, that table is used; D and trimming come from the DNA. The sample records fewer than 400,000 clones, roughly nine tenths of which are singletons. 3.5% of the sample goes to the ten largest clones.

The treatment or condition label corresponds to: around 19 received Ad26.COV2.S at low or high dose, single or two shots; roughly five received placebo; per-sample allocation not given. Repertoires of vaccine and placebo recipients were sequenced from samples collected on day 63 after the first injection. Between 29 July and 7 August 2020, Cohort 1b enrolled some 25 adults aged 18-55 years at one site in Boston, USA. Ad26.COV2.S consisted of a replication-incompetent adenovirus type 26 vector by which a prefusion-stabilized SARS-CoV-2 spike protein from the original Wuhan strain was expressed. Reading the germline V gene (reference sequence) gives CDR1 LGHDT and CDR2 YNNKEL. Relative to germline, V is 1 base shorter and J is 6 bases shorter, with 7 bases between their ends. There are 12 amino acids in the CDR3, from cysteine to phenylalanine inclusive. The sequence is cut down to CDR3 DNA, 36 bases in frame from base 1.

The V and J segments used are TRBV3-1 (or the pseudogene TRBV3-2) and TRBJ2-7; the D segment cannot be called with confidence. The source was peripheral blood, collected in a trial of Ad26.COV2.S vaccine versus placebo. This clonotype was sampled from a person between 18 and 60 years old who received the Ad26.COV2.S COVID-19 vaccine or a placebo. The DNA sequence is as follows: TGTGCCAGCAGCCAAGGAGCGCTCGAGCAGTACTTC. The encoded protein is CASSQGALEQYF.